The rows below give T cell receptor beta chains drawn from one sample of a study of blood T cells in healthy people across ages. TCRdb ran MiXCR on the 5' RACE reads and lists one entry per CDR3 protein. Of 1.5 million to 1.8 million distinct CDR3 sequences in the sample, 40% to 45% were seen once. Sequencing used blood. All receptors come from a woman between 18 and 30 years old in good health. The conserved cysteine and the conserved F or W are not part of the CDR3 here. The size entry is marked missing in some rows and otherwise reads once, few, many or a size class.

V: TRBV25-1
J: -
size: -
CDR3: ASSVGPPGDIQY

V: TRBV29-1
J: TRBJ1-5
size: few
CDR3: SVADSANQPQH

V: TRBV10-2
J: TRBJ2-1
size: -
CDR3: ASRPTSGGRNEQF

V: TRBV29-1
J: TRBJ2-7
size: -
CDR3: SVGRGLSYEHY

V: TRBV4-1
J: TRBJ2-2
size: -
CDR3: ASSHLAATNTGELF

V: TRBV29-1
J: TRBJ2-7
size: few
CDR3: SVEEGRKPYEQY

V: TRBV6-2/TRBV6-3
J: TRBJ1-1
size: few
CDR3: ASNPLGQGNQNTEAF

V: TRBV20-1
J: TRBJ2-1
size: many
CDR3: SARVAHEQF

V: TRBV4-3
J: TRBJ2-1
size: -
CDR3: ASSHPRGAGEQF

V: TRBV6-6
J: TRBJ1-3
size: -
CDR3: ASSYGAAGNTIY

V: TRBV25-1
J: TRBJ2-1
size: many
CDR3: ASGDYNEQF

V: TRBV27
J: TRBJ2-1
size: few
CDR3: ASTTGTSSYNEQF

V: TRBV5-1
J: TRBJ2-2
size: -
CDR3: ASSLEPGFGELF

V: TRBV9
J: TRBJ1-2
size: -
CDR3: ASSVANLRGRSYT

V: TRBV19
J: TRBJ1-2
size: few
CDR3: ATLPGPPYGYT

V: TRBV4-1
J: TRBJ2-1
size: few
CDR3: ASSLVRAGIGVGEQF

V: TRBV28
J: TRBJ2-7
size: -
CDR3: ASSQPYEQY

V: TRBV7-8
J: TRBJ1-1
size: few
CDR3: ASSSAGGWTEAF

V: TRBV7-3
J: TRBJ2-1
size: -
CDR3: ASSLTLGGRSDEQF

V: TRBV6-1
J: TRBJ1-5
size: -
CDR3: ASSDNAGSNQPQH

V: TRBV10-3
J: TRBJ2-1
size: -
CDR3: AISEGLAGSYEQF

V: TRBV20-1
J: TRBJ2-1
size: few
CDR3: SASRATSYNEQF

V: TRBV4-2
J: TRBJ2-1
size: few
CDR3: ASSLLSGSGKGEQF

V: TRBV20-1
J: TRBJ2-4
size: -
CDR3: SATRMGPERQY

V: TRBV4-1
J: TRBJ2-5
size: few
CDR3: ASSHPGEETQY

V: TRBV7-9
J: TRBJ1-2
size: -
CDR3: ASSLAGQGADGYT

V: TRBV12-3/TRBV12-4
J: -
size: -
CDR3: ASSLAAVEDEQY

V: TRBV6-4
J: TRBJ2-6
size: -
CDR3: ASSADREDSGANVLT

V: TRBV6-6
J: TRBJ1-1
size: -
CDR3: ASSLDRGRVEAF

V: TRBV5-1
J: TRBJ2-7
size: few
CDR3: ASSLILGPGEQY

V: TRBV5-1
J: TRBJ1-4
size: -
CDR3: ASSLGTSGEKLF

V: TRBV20-1
J: TRBJ1-1
size: -
CDR3: SARPHNTEAF

V: TRBV29-1
J: TRBJ2-2
size: few
CDR3: SVVSGSLTGELF

V: TRBV4-1
J: TRBJ2-1
size: -
CDR3: ASSHLAGGGYNEQF

V: TRBV2
J: TRBJ2-3
size: -
CDR3: ASSPRTNTQY

V: TRBV4-1
J: TRBJ1-1
size: -
CDR3: ASSQEKGGRNTEAF

V: TRBV27
J: TRBJ1-2
size: -
CDR3: ASSLFGGAAVYGYT

V: TRBV4-1
J: TRBJ2-1
size: -
CDR3: ASSVRGLASKDEQF

V: TRBV20-1
J: TRBJ2-7
size: -
CDR3: SARDQGEGSYEQY

V: TRBV20-1
J: TRBJ1-2
size: -
CDR3: SARVADRQTNYGYT

V: TRBV20-1
J: TRBJ1-5
size: -
CDR3: SARRQGWEPQH

V: TRBV12-3/TRBV12-4
J: TRBJ2-2
size: -
CDR3: ASSSNRDTGELF

V: TRBV28
J: -
size: -
CDR3: ASRPPGRETQY

V: TRBV29-1
J: TRBJ2-1
size: few
CDR3: SGTQGDALYNEQF

V: TRBV3-1
J: TRBJ2-1
size: -
CDR3: ASSQHGSYNEQF

V: TRBV7-2
J: TRBJ2-3
size: many
CDR3: ASSLRGGGDTQY

V: TRBV6-2/TRBV6-3
J: TRBJ2-7
size: -
CDR3: ASTPFRDRPYEQY

V: TRBV25-1
J: TRBJ1-1
size: few
CDR3: ASSSPRTGDTEAF

V: TRBV28
J: TRBJ1-2
size: -
CDR3: ASSSPSREGVVYGYT

V: TRBV20-1
J: TRBJ1-2
size: few
CDR3: SASQGSHGYT

V: TRBV6-2/TRBV6-3
J: TRBJ1-5
size: -
CDR3: ASSYAAGLNPQH

V: TRBV20-1
J: TRBJ2-1
size: -
CDR3: SASEGLAGIYNEQF

V: TRBV9
J: TRBJ2-3
size: few
CDR3: ASSISGGAADTQY

V: TRBV12-3/TRBV12-4
J: TRBJ1-5
size: -
CDR3: ASSFGGRYQPQH

V: TRBV7-9
J: TRBJ2-7
size: -
CDR3: ASSLKPSSYEQY

V: TRBV29-1
J: TRBJ2-1
size: few
CDR3: SVYSFQPGGYEQF

V: TRBV7-2
J: -
size: -
CDR3: ASSLQGQPLGYEQY

V: TRBV4-2
J: TRBJ2-7
size: few
CDR3: ASSHPFDGAGGHLYEQY